These 6 T cell receptor beta chains were all obtained from the same sample, sequenced in a study of T cell responses to AZD1222 COVID-19 vaccine. The table came from immunoSEQ multiplex PCR; TCRdb's copy has only in-frame clones and leaves some out. The sample carries about 140,000 clones, over 85% recorded once. The material sequenced was peripheral blood, taken on day 0 of AZD1222 vaccination. The receptors were sampled from an adult in good health.

The V call is TRBV10-3, the J call TRBJ1-1; 7 bases are shared with TRBD1. The CDR3 consists of 14 residues. With V trimmed by 3 bases and J by 1 base, 2 bases remained unmatched. Per germline, CDR1 ENHRY and CDR2 SYGVKD. DNA for the CDR3: TGTGCCATCAGTGAAGACAGGGCGAACACTGAAGCTTTCTTT. This gives the protein CAISEDRANTEAFF.

The J gene is TRBJ2-7, the V gene TRBV7-8, with D maybe TRBD2 (5 bases). Per the germline V gene, CDR1 is SGHVS and CDR2 is FQNEAQ. CDR3 size: 11 residues. V was pared by 5 bases and J by 7 bases, with 9 bases between. The chain's CDR3 is CASSPPGEQYF. In DNA form, the CDR3 reads TGTGCCAGCAGCCCCCCGGGGGAGCAGTACTTC.

The V call is TRBV5-1, the J call TRBJ2-7; 10 bases match TRBD1. The germline CDR1 and CDR2 sequences are SGHRS and YFSETQ. The CDR3 is 15 residues long. The trim removed 0 bases at V and 4 bases at J, leaving 4 bases unmatched. CDR3 DNA: TGCGCCAGCAGCTTGGCGGTGGGACAGGGGTACGAGCAGTACTTC. The encoded protein is CASSLAVGQGYEQYF.

The J gene is TRBJ2-1, the V gene TRBV5-4; D tentatively reads TRBD1 or TRBD2 (6 bases each). Trimming took 3 bases from V and 6 from J, leaving 16 bases between them. From germline, CDR1 is SGHNT and CDR2 YYREEE (reference sequence). The CDR3 length is 15 residues. CDR3 nucleotides: TGTGCCAGCAGCTCACCGCCGGGGGCAGGCAATGAGCAGTTCTTC. Protein: CASSSPPGAGNEQFF. Combining the CDR3 with reference TRBV5-4 and TRBJ2-1 gives the whole variable domain ETGVTQSPTHLIKTRGQQVTLRCSSQSGHNTVSWYQQALGQGPQFIFQYYREEENGRGNFPPRFSGLQFPNYSSELNVNALELDDSALYLCASSSPPGAGNEQFFGPGTRLTVL.

The chain joins TRBV10-3 to TRBJ1-3; D not certain. CDR1 is ENHRY and CDR2 is SYGVKD in the germline V gene. The CDR3 covers 13 residues. The CDR3 nucleotides read TGTGGAGGAAGCGAGGGAGCTGGAAACACCATATATTTT. This translates into CGGSEGAGNTIYF.

The chain carries TRBV3-1 (or the pseudogene TRBV3-2) and TRBJ2-3; possibly TRBD2 for D (6 bases). Trimming removed 1 base at V and 2 bases at J, with 7 bases between. CDR1 is LGHDT and CDR2 is YNNKEL in the germline V gene (reference sequence). CDR3 length: 14 residues. The CDR3 nucleotides are TGTGCCAGCAGCCAAGGGACTACCACAGATACGCAGTATTTT. Translated, it gives CASSQGTTTDTQYF.